This T cell receptor (beta chain) was captured by sequencing in a study of T-cell reconstitution after alpha-beta-depleted transplantation in children. Overall study findings and caveats: A year post-transplant, T-cell counts and diversity derived mostly from newly produced T cells. For some patients, TCRbeta diversity was high at day 60 because of recipient T cells and thymic progenitors that survived. The study reportedly traced alpha-beta T cells about two months after transplant to several hundred expanded graft clones.

This clonotype was counted many times. Its antigen is currently unknown. Unique molecular identifiers were incorporated into the prepared TCRbeta library. Using its own MiXCR run on the PCR reads, TCRdb lists one record per CDR3 protein. Altogether 900,000 or so distinct CDR3 sequences are present, roughly 15% being singletons, with the ten largest covering approximately 5%. This clonotype originated in a male patient aged 10 to 17 who had a stem cell transplant for acute lymphoblastic leukemia, so the T cells may come from the graft donor. Sample: PBMCs, mostly from graft donor cells, taken 360 days after TCRalphabeta/CD19-depleted stem cell transplant.

The CDR3 DNA follows: TGTGCCAGCAGTTTACTGTGGACTTCCAATGAGCAGTTCTTC. This codes for CASSLLWTSNEQFF. This chain connects TRBV12-3 or TRBV12-4 to TRBJ2-1; D possibly corresponds to TRBD2 (5 bases). Between the trimmed V and J ends, which lost 2 bases and 6 bases, there was a span of 11 bases. CDR3 length: 14 amino acids.